This T cell receptor (beta chain) is from a study of blood T cell dynamics during melanoma immunotherapy. Study information: Metastatic melanoma patients received first-line pembrolizumab or nivolumab plus ipilimumab.

Each bulk PBMC sample had about 330 ng DNA loaded. Method: immunoSEQ multiplex PCR; TCRdb's copy keeps in-frame clones and lacks some. The sample yields 15,000 to 20,000 clones, approximately 83% seen once. As to time point: pre-treatment baseline. This clone turned up a few times. The sequencing used blood, collected from a patient treated with checkpoint blockade. The source is a human donor with melanoma.

CDR3 DNA: TGTGCCAGCAGCTTAGGGGCTAACACTGAAGCTTTCTTT. Translating gives CASSLGANTEAFF. The chain recombines TRBV7-2 with TRBJ1-1; D call uncertain. Germline loops: CDR1 SGHTA, CDR2 FQGNSA. V lost 1 base and J 2 bases, leaving 5 bases between the germline ends. CDR3 length equals 13 residues.